A selection of T cell receptor beta chains follows, all from one sample in a study of blood T cell repertoires in COVID-19. The protocol was immunoSEQ multiplex PCR, while the TCRdb copy is restricted to in-frame clones and leaves out a portion. This repertoire shows hundreds of thousands of clones, 75% to 90% found once; its top ten account for over 9%. The source material was PBMCs or T cells enriched from blood (not recorded which). These receptors were taken from a woman aged 40 to 50 who had recovered from COVID-19. Both conserved end residues are part of each CDR3. Fields, in order: J gene, clone size, V gene, CDR3 length, D gene, CDR3 DNA, CDR3 protein. D genes are given only for firm matches. Rows give clone size only sometimes, using once, few, many, or a class for an expanded clone.

J gene: TRBJ2-3; clone size: .; V gene: TRBV6-5; CDR3 length: 15; D gene: TRBD2; CDR3 DNA: TGTGCCAGCATAGAGCGGGAGGGTAGCACAGATACGCAGTATTTT; CDR3 protein: CASIEREGSTDTQYF
J gene: TRBJ2-1; clone size: .; V gene: TRBV11-1; CDR3 length: 16; D gene: .; CDR3 DNA: TGTGCCAGCAGCCCGGACGTACAGGACTCCTACAATGAGCAGTTCTTC; CDR3 protein: CASSPDVQDSYNEQFF
J gene: TRBJ1-3; clone size: few; V gene: TRBV7-9; CDR3 length: 13; D gene: .; CDR3 DNA: TGTGCCAGCAGCTTCGGGACTGGAAACACCATATATTTT; CDR3 protein: CASSFGTGNTIYF
J gene: TRBJ1-2; clone size: .; V gene: TRBV4-1; CDR3 length: 16; D gene: .; CDR3 DNA: TGCGCCAGCAGCCCTTGGACAGATATCGCGAACTATGGCTACACCTTC; CDR3 protein: CASSPWTDIANYGYTF
J gene: TRBJ2-5; clone size: once; V gene: TRBV19; CDR3 length: 14; D gene: .; CDR3 DNA: TGTGCCAGTAGTCCAAGGGACTTGGGGGAGACCCAGTACTTC; CDR3 protein: CASSPRDLGETQYF
J gene: TRBJ2-5; clone size: .; V gene: TRBV2; CDR3 length: 13; D gene: TRBD2; CDR3 DNA: TGTGCCAGCATGGGGACTAGCTGGGAGACCCAGTACTTC; CDR3 protein: CASMGTSWETQYF
J gene: TRBJ2-3; clone size: .; V gene: TRBV9; CDR3 length: 18; D gene: .; CDR3 DNA: TGTGCCAGCAGCGTAGTGCCAGACAGCGTTCCTAGCACAGATACGCAGTATTTT; CDR3 protein: CASSVVPDSVPSTDTQYF
J gene: TRBJ1-5; clone size: .; V gene: TRBV7-2; CDR3 length: 15; D gene: TRBD1; CDR3 DNA: TGTGCCAGCAGCCCGGGACAGAGTAGCAATCAGCCCCAGCATTTT; CDR3 protein: CASSPGQSSNQPQHF
J gene: TRBJ1-2; clone size: .; V gene: TRBV5-6; CDR3 length: 14; D gene: .; CDR3 DNA: TGTGCCAGCAGCCCGGTGGAACCCTCGGGAGGCTACACCTTC; CDR3 protein: CASSPVEPSGGYTF
J gene: TRBJ2-1; clone size: few; V gene: TRBV29-1; CDR3 length: 15; D gene: TRBD2; CDR3 DNA: TGCAGCGTTGAAGATCAGGGACTACCTTACAATGAGCAGTTCTTC; CDR3 protein: CSVEDQGLPYNEQFF
J gene: TRBJ1-2; clone size: .; V gene: TRBV5-1; CDR3 length: 13; D gene: .; CDR3 DNA: TGCGCCAGCAGCTTGGCCCGGGAAGATGGCTACACCTTC; CDR3 protein: CASSLAREDGYTF
J gene: TRBJ2-7; clone size: .; V gene: TRBV7-2; CDR3 length: 15; D gene: .; CDR3 DNA: TGTGCCAGCAGCTCCCGACAGGCGATCACCTACGAGCAGTACTTC; CDR3 protein: CASSSRQAITYEQYF
J gene: TRBJ1-2; clone size: .; V gene: TRBV7-9; CDR3 length: 14; D gene: TRBD1; CDR3 DNA: TGTGCCAGCGGGACAGGTTGGCGGGGCTATGGCTACACCTTC; CDR3 protein: CASGTGWRGYGYTF
J gene: TRBJ2-7; clone size: .; V gene: TRBV7-3; CDR3 length: 16; D gene: TRBD1; CDR3 DNA: TGTGCCAGCAGCTTGGGAGCCGGGACAGGGACCTACGAGCAGTACTTC; CDR3 protein: CASSLGAGTGTYEQYF
J gene: TRBJ1-2; clone size: .; V gene: TRBV30; CDR3 length: 14; D gene: .; CDR3 DNA: TGTGCCTGGAGTGTAGGGGGTGGGTACTATGGCTACACCTTC; CDR3 protein: CAWSVGGGYYGYTF
J gene: TRBJ1-2; clone size: .; V gene: TRBV4-2; CDR3 length: 15; D gene: TRBD1; CDR3 DNA: TGTGCCAGCAGCCTATCGCCCGGGACAGACTATGGCTACACCTTC; CDR3 protein: CASSLSPGTDYGYTF